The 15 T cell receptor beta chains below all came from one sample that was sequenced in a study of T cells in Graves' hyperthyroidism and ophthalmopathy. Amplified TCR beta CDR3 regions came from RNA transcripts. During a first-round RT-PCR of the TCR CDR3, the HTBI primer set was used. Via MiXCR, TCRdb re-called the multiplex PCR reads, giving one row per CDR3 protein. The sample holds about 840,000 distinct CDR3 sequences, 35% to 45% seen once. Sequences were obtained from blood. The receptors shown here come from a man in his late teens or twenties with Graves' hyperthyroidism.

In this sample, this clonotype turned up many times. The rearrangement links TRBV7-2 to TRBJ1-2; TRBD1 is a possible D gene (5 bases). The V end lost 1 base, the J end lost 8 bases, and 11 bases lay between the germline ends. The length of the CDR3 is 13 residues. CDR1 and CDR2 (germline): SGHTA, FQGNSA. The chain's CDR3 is CASSLDRQVGYTF. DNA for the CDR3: TGTGCCAGCAGCTTAGACAGGCAGGTCGGCTACACCTTC.

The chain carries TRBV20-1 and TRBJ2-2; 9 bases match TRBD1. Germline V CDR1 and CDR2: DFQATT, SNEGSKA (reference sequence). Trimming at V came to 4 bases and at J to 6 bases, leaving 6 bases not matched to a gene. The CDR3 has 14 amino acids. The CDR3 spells CSATGTGRAGELFF. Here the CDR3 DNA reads TGCAGTGCTACCGGGACAGGGAGGGCCGGGGAGCTGTTTTTT.

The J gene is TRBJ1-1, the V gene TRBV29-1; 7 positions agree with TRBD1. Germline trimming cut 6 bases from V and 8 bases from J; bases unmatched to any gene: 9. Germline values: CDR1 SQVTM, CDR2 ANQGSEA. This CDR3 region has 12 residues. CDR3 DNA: TGCAGCGTCGGGACCGGGACAGCAGAAGCTTTCTTT. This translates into CSVGTGTAEAFF.

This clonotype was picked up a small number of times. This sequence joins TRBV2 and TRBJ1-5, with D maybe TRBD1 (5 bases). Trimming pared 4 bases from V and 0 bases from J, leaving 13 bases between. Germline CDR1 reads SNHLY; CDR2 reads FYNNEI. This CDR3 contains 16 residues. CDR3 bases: TGTGCCAGCAGTGCCCGACGAGGGGATAGCAATCAGCCCCAGCATTTT. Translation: CASSARRGDSNQPQHF.

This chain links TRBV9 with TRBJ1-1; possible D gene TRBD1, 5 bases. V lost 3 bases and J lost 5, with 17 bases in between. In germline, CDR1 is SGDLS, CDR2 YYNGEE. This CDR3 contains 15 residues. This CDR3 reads CASSADGTVVTEAFF. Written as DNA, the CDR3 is TGTGCCAGCAGCGCGGACGGGACGGTTGTTACTGAAGCTTTCTTT.

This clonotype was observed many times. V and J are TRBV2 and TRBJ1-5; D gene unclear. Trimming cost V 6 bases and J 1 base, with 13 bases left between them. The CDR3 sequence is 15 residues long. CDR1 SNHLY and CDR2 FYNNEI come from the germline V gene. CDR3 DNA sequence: TGTGCCAGCAGCGTTACCGAGTTGAGCAATCAGCCCCAGCATTTT. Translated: CASSVTELSNQPQHF.

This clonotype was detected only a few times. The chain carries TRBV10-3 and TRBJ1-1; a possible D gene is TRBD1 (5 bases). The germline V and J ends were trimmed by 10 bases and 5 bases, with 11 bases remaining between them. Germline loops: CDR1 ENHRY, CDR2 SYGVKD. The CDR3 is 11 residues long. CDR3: CATPSGTEAFF. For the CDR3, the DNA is TGTGCCACACCATCAGGGACTGAAGCTTTCTTT.

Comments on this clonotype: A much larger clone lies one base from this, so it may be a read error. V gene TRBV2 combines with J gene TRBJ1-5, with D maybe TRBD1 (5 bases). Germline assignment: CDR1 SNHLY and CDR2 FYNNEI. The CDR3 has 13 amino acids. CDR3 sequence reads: CASSDYPGLHGDF. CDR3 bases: TGTGCCAGCAGTGATTACCCAGGGTTACACGGGGATTTT.

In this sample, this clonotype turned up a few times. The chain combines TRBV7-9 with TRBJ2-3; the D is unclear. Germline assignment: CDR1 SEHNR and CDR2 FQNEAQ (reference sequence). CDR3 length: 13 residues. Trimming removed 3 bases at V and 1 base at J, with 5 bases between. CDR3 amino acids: CASSLGRTDTQYF. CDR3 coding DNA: TGTGCCAGCAGCTTGGGTCGCACAGATACGCAGTATTTT. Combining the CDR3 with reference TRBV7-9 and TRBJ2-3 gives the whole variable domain DTGVSQNPRHKITKRGQNVTFRCDPISEHNRLYWYRQTLGQGPEFLTYFQNEAQLEKSRLLSDRFSAERPKGSFSTLEIQRTEQGDSAMYLCASSLGRTDTQYFGPGTRLTVL.

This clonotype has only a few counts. The CDR3 bases are TGTGCCAGCAGTACAGGGGGACGCTCCTACGAGCAGTACTTC. As protein: CASSTGGRSYEQYF. J is TRBJ2-7 and V is TRBV6-6, with 8 bases lining up with TRBD1. Per the germline V gene, CDR1 is MNHNY and CDR2 is SVGAGI (reference sequence). V lost 5 bases and J lost 0; bases outside the gene matches: 3. The CDR3 covers 14 residues.

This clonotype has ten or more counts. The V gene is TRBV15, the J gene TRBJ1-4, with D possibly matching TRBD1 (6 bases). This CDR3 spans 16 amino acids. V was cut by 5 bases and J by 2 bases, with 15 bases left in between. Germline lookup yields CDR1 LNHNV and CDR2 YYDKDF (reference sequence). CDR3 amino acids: CATSEGVRGTNEKLFF. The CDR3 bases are TGTGCCACCAGCGAGGGGGTCAGAGGGACTAATGAAAAACTGTTTTTT.

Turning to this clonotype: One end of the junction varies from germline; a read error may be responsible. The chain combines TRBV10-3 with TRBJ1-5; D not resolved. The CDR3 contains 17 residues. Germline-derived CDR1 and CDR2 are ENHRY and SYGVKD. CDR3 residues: CASSYSGGLGSNQPQHF. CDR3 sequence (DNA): TGTGCCAGCAGTTACTCAGGAGGGTTGGGGAGCAATCAGCCCCAGCATTTT.

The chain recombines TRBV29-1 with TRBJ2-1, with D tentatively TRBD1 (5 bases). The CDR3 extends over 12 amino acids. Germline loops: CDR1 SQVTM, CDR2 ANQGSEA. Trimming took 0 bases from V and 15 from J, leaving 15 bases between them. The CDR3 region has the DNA TGCAGCGTTGAAGAAGGGGATGACAGACTGTTCTTC. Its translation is CSVEEGDDRLFF.

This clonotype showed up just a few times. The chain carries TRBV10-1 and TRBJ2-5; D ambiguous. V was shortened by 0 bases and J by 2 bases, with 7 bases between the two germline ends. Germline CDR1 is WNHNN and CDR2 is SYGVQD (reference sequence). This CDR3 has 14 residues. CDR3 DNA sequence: TGCGCCAGCAGTGAGTCCGACGATCAAGAGACCCAGTACTTC. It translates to CASSESDDQETQYF.

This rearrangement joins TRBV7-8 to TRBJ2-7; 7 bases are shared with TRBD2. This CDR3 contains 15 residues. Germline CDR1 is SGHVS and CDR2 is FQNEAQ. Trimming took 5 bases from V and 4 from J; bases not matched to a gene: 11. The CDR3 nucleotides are TGTGCCAGCAGCCCCCGGGGAGGGGCCATGTACGAGCAGTACTTC. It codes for CASSPRGGAMYEQYF.